These 22 T cell receptor beta chains share one sample of origin, sequenced in a study of cytomegalovirus exposure and HLA in healthy donors. Amplification used 60 Vbeta primers and 13 Jbeta primers. Here immunoSEQ multiplex PCR was the method, and the copy in TCRdb shows in-frame clones only, minus some. The table lists more than 85,000 clones, around 60% of them singletons. Sequencing input: PBMCs. The receptors stem from a human donor in good health.

The rearrangement joins TRBV10-3 to TRBJ1-6; 8 nucleotides match TRBD1. From germline, CDR1 is ENHRY and CDR2 SYGVKD. This CDR3 is built from 13 residues. With V trimmed by 4 bases and J by 12 bases, 5 bases remained unmatched. Here the CDR3 reads CAISAGQAEPLHF. In DNA, the CDR3 is TGTGCCATCAGTGCGGGACAGGCGGAACCCCTCCACTTT.

V is TRBV19 and J is TRBJ2-1; D uncertain. Germline CDR1 is LNHDA and CDR2 is SQIVND (reference sequence). This CDR3 comprises 16 residues. The V end lost 4 bases, the J end lost 0 bases, and 13 bases lay between the germline ends. CDR3 in DNA: TGTGCCAGTAGTAGATCAACAGTCACCTCCTACAATGAGCAGTTCTTC. It encodes CASSRSTVTSYNEQFF.

This clone was counted a single time. The rearrangement joins TRBV7-9 to TRBJ2-5, with a weak D call TRBD1 (6 bases). Between the trimmed V and J ends, which lost 5 bases and 1 base, there was a span of 14 bases. Germline loops: CDR1 SEHNR, CDR2 FQNEAQ (reference sequence). This CDR3 region has 15 residues. The DNA of the CDR3 is TGTGCCAGCAGCCCCCCCACAGGGACCCAAGAGACCCAGTACTTC. Translated, it gives CASSPPTGTQETQYF.

This clone was detected only a few times. The chain has TRBV4-1 and TRBJ1-1, with a possible D match to TRBD1 (5 bases). The germline CDR1 and CDR2 sequences are MGHRA and YSYEKL. This CDR3 is built from 13 residues. V lost 4 bases and J lost 7, with 13 bases in between. The CDR3: CASSLTALFEAFF. The CDR3 DNA reads TGCGCCAGCAGCCTGACAGCCCTATTTGAAGCTTTCTTT.

The CDR3 is CASSYQYQETQYF. CDR3 in DNA: TGCGCCAGCAGCTATCAGTACCAAGAGACCCAGTACTTC. The chain carries TRBV5-1 and TRBJ2-5; D call uncertain. Germline assignment: CDR1 SGHRS and CDR2 YFSETQ. V was shortened by 3 bases and J by 0 bases, with 6 bases between the two germline ends. This CDR3 is built from 13 residues.

Comment on this clone: This same CDR3 is encoded by further DNA sequences in the sample. This chain uses TRBV28 with TRBJ1-4, with D possibly being TRBD1 (5 bases). Germline CDR1 is MDHEN and CDR2 is SYDVKM. This CDR3 has 14 residues. V was clipped by 1 base and J by 8 bases, with 11 bases between them. The CDR3 nucleotides read TGTGCCAGCAGTTTATCGGGGGTAGGGGAAAAACTGTTTTTT. Translating gives CASSLSGVGEKLFF.

V gene TRBV10-1 combines with J gene TRBJ2-2, with TRBD1 matching 9 bases. Germline V gene lookup returns CDR1 WNHNN and CDR2 SYGVQD (reference sequence). The V and J ends lost 7 bases and 7 bases, in that order; junction bases with no gene match: 10. This CDR3 spans 15 amino acids. The CDR3 sequence: CASTRDRAKGGELFF. The DNA for the CDR3 is TGCGCCAGCACCCGGGACAGGGCCAAGGGCGGGGAGCTGTTTTTT.

This sequence joins TRBV7-9 and TRBJ2-7; the D is unclear. Germline CDR1 reads SEHNR; CDR2 reads FQNEAQ (reference sequence). The ends were cut back, 2 bases at V and 3 bases at J, with 14 bases in the middle. The CDR3 sequence is 15 residues long. The CDR3 DNA sequence: TGTGCCAGCAGCTTACCAGGCCCTCCGATCTACGAGCAGTACTTC. Translation gives CASSLPGPPIYEQYF.

The chain joins TRBV19 to TRBJ1-2, with 11 bases identical to TRBD1. The CDR3 totals 16 residues. V trimming: 6 bases; J trimming: 3 bases; junction bases outside the gene matches: 9. CDR1 and CDR2 from the germline V gene are LNHDA and SQIVND (reference sequence). This chain's CDR3 is CASRSTPGQGDYGYTF. The CDR3 region has the DNA TGTGCCAGTAGGTCGACTCCGGGACAGGGGGACTATGGCTACACCTTC.

This clone was seen more than once but under ten times. The chain combines TRBV5-6 with TRBJ2-3; the match to TRBD2 covers 9 bases. This CDR3 region has 14 residues. The J segment lost 14 bases and the V segment lost 1 base, leaving 11 bases of the junction unmatched. The germline V gene encodes CDR1 SGHDT and CDR2 YYEEEE. CDR3 DNA sequence: TGTGCCAGCAGCTTGCTGGCTAGCGGGAACGTCCGGTATTTT. Encoded protein: CASSLLASGNVRYF.

The genes are TRBV2 and TRBJ2-1; 7 bases are a match to TRBD2. Looked up from germline, CDR1 is SNHLY and CDR2 is FYNNEI. With V trimmed by 6 bases and J by 8 bases, 7 bases remained unmatched. This CDR3 is built from 13 residues. The CDR3 is CASRSGTNDEQFF. CDR3 in DNA: TGTGCCAGCAGATCTGGGACTAACGATGAGCAGTTCTTC.

The CDR3 region is CATTDRDLAYEQYF. The CDR3 nucleotides are TGTGCCACCACGGACCGGGACTTAGCCTACGAGCAGTACTTC. This chain links TRBV10-3 with TRBJ2-7; tentative D call: TRBD2 (6 bases). Germline values: CDR1 ENHRY, CDR2 SYGVKD. The CDR3 runs 14 residues. V lost 10 bases, J lost 2 bases, and 18 bases lay in between.

The chain has TRBV4-1 and TRBJ1-2, with 7 bases lining up with TRBD1. The germline V gene has CDR1 MGHRA and CDR2 YSYEKL. The CDR3 has 16 residues. V lost 0 bases, J lost 0 bases, and 4 bases stayed unmatched. CDR3 nucleotides: TGCGCCAGCAGCCAAGACCCGACAGGGTCTAACTATGGCTACACCTTC. Translating it yields CASSQDPTGSNYGYTF.

The rearrangement links TRBV30 to TRBJ1-1, with TRBD1 matching over 10 bases. Unmatched junction bases numbered 4, after V lost 8 bases and J lost 1 base. CDR3 length: 13 residues. Germline CDR1 and CDR2: GTSNPN and SVGIG (reference sequence). The DNA for the CDR3 is TGTGCCGGGGACAGGGGCTCGAACACTGAAGCTTTCTTT. Translation: CAGDRGSNTEAFF. The variable domain in full, completed from reference TRBV30 and TRBJ1-1, reads SQTIHQWPATLVQPVGSPLSLECTVEGTSNPNLYWYRQAAGRGLQLLFYSVGIGQISSEVPQNLSASRPQDRQFILSSKKLLLSDSGFYLCAGDRGSNTEAFFGQGTRLTVV.

V and J are TRBV29-1 and TRBJ1-2, with D possibly TRBD1 on 6 matching bases. The CDR3 covers 14 residues. The V and J ends lost 6 bases and 2 bases respectively, with 16 bases between them. Looked up from germline, CDR1 is SQVTM and CDR2 is ANQGSEA. The DNA of the CDR3 is TGCAGCGTAGAAATGACAGGCCTCAACTATGGCTACACCTTC. Its protein is CSVEMTGLNYGYTF.

The V and J genes are TRBV9 and TRBJ1-4; tentatively, D is TRBD1 (5 bases). Per the germline V gene, CDR1 is SGDLS and CDR2 is YYNGEE. The CDR3 loop spans 16 amino acids. Trimming removed 0 bases from V and 8 bases from J, with 17 bases in between. DNA of the CDR3: TGTGCCAGCAGCGTAGGGTCGTCGGGGGGGAACGAAAAACTGTTTTTT. Protein product: CASSVGSSGGNEKLFF.

The rearrangement joins TRBV5-1 to TRBJ2-7; D is possibly TRBD1 (6 bases). The germline CDR1 and CDR2 sequences are SGHRS and YFSETQ. The CDR3 is made up of 13 amino acids. V gave up 7 bases and J gave up 0 bases, with 11 bases separating them. The CDR3 sequence: CASGGGSSYEQYF. In nucleotides, the CDR3 is TGCGCCAGCGGGGGCGGTTCCTCCTACGAGCAGTACTTC.

This clone is a singleton in its sample. The V gene is TRBV19, the J gene TRBJ1-4; 7 positions agree with TRBD1. The germline V gene has CDR1 LNHDA and CDR2 SQIVND (reference sequence). This CDR3 contains 16 residues. Trimming cost V 3 bases and J 0 bases; bases outside gene matches: 4. CDR3 sequence reads: CASSMSGTATNEKLFF. The CDR3 nucleotides are TGTGCCAGTAGTATGTCCGGGACAGCAACTAATGAAAAACTGTTTTTT.

This clone came up a few times. This sequence joins TRBV28 and TRBJ1-1, with D possibly TRBD1 on 6 matching bases. CDR1 and CDR2 (germline): MDHEN, SYDVKM. V was pared by 4 bases and J by 1 base, with 10 bases between. The CDR3 contains 14 residues. CDR3 bases: TGTGCCAGCAGTTCCCCGGGACAGAACACTGAAGCTTTCTTT. The encoded protein is CASSSPGQNTEAFF.

This clone was recorded a few times. The rearrangement joins TRBV6-1 to TRBJ2-7; 9 bases agree with TRBD2. Trimming took 6 bases from V and 6 from J; bases not matched to a gene: 6. Per germline, CDR1 MNHNS and CDR2 SASEGT. The CDR3 runs to 13 residues. The CDR3 region has the DNA TGTGCCAGCAGCCGTAGCGGGAGCTTCGAGCAGTACTTC. Encoded protein: CASSRSGSFEQYF.

This clone appeared a few times. J is TRBJ1-3 and V is TRBV5-1; 7 bases agree with TRBD1. Trimming cost V 4 bases and J 6 bases; bases outside gene matches: 4. The germline V gene has CDR1 SGHRS and CDR2 YFSETQ. The CDR3 length is 13 residues. The CDR3 bases are TGCGCCAGCAGCCGAGGACAGGAAAACACCATATATTTT. Amino acids: CASSRGQENTIYF.

The rearrangement joins TRBV7-2 to TRBJ2-3; D unresolved. The V end lost 5 bases, the J end lost 8 bases, and 8 bases lay between the germline ends. CDR1 is SGHTA, CDR2 FQGNSA, per germline. The CDR3 sequence is 11 residues long. As DNA, the CDR3 is TGTGCCAGCAGCGAAAGAGGTACGCAGTATTTT. Protein sequence: CASSERGTQYF.